This TCR beta chain is drawn from a study of OX40 agonist ivuxolimab in advanced cancers. Overall study results and limits: In CD8+ T cells, expanded clones were on average more numerous than in CD4+.

CDR1 and CDR2 (germline): WNHNN, SYGVQD (reference sequence). CDR3 length equals 12 residues. The ends were cut back, 3 bases at V and 8 bases at J, with 10 bases in the middle. In its sample, this clone was seen a few times. The antigen is undetermined. The assay was immunoSEQ multiplex PCR, and TCRdb's table has in-frame clones only and misses some. The table shows roughly 95,000 clones, with just over 85% occurring only once. The V and J genes are TRBV10-1 and TRBJ1-2, with D hard to call. This specimen consisted of CD4+ or CD8+ T cells sorted from blood, obtained in a trial of the OX40 agonist ivuxolimab. This clonotype was sampled from an adult with an advanced solid tumor such as melanoma, head and neck, liver or kidney cancer. The CDR3 DNA reads as TGCGCCAGCAGTGACGGAAACTCGGGCTACACCTTC. Encoded protein: CASSDGNSGYTF.